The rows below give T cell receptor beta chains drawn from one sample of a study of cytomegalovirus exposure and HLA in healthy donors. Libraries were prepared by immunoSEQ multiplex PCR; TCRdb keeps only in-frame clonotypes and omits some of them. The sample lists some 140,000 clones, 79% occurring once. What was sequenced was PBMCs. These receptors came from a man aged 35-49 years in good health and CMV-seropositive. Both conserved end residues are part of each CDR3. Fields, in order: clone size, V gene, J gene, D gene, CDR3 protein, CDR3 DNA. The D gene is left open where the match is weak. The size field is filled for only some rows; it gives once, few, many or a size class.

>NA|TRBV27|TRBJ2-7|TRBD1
CASRWTGGSYEQYF
TGTGCCAGCCGGTGGACAGGGGGATCCTACGAGCAGTACTTC
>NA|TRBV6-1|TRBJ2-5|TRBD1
CASSDLTGVTQYF
TGTGCCAGCAGTGACCTAACAGGGGTGACCCAGTACTTC
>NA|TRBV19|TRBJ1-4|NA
CASSGGSLGEKLFF
TGTGCCAGTAGTGGGGGGAGTCTCGGCGAAAAACTGTTTTTT
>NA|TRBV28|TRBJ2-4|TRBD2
CASKGLAGGRGDIQYF
TGTGCCAGCAAGGGACTAGCGGGAGGGCGGGGAGACATTCAGTACTTC
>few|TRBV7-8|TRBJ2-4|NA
CASSLEGGDQNIQYF
TGTGCCAGCAGCTTGGAAGGGGGTGATCAAAACATTCAGTACTTC
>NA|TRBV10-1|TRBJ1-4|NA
CASSSAVFNEKLFF
TGCGCCAGCAGTTCGGCGGTTTTTAATGAAAAACTGTTTTTT
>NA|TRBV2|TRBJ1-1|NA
CASVREGNTEAFF
TGTGCCAGCGTCCGGGAGGGGAACACTGAAGCTTTCTTT
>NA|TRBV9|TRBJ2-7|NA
CASSVEVGGSSYEQYF
TGTGCCAGCAGCGTAGAGGTGGGGGGTAGCTCCTACGAGCAGTACTTC
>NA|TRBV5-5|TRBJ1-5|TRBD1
CASSLTGGNQPQHF
TGTGCCAGCAGCTTGACAGGGGGCAATCAGCCCCAGCATTTT
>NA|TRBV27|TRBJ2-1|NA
CASTPGAGHYNEQFF
TGTGCCAGCACCCCGGGAGCGGGACACTACAATGAGCAGTTCTTC
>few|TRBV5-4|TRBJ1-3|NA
CASSLDAGSLVGNTIYF
TGTGCCAGCAGCTTGGACGCGGGGTCCCTCGTGGGAAACACCATATATTTT
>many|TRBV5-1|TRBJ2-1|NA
CASSLELATYNEQFF
TGCGCCAGCAGCTTGGAGCTAGCTACATACAATGAGCAGTTCTTC
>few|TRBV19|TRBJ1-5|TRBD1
CASSIAQGSNQPQHF
TGTGCCAGTAGTATAGCACAGGGGTCCAATCAGCCCCAGCATTTT
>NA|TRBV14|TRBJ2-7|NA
CASSQVMGGEQYF
TGTGCCAGCAGCCAAGTTATGGGGGGCGAGCAGTACTTC
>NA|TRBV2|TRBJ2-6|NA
CASSPGANVLTF
TGTGCCAGCAGTCCGGGGGCCAACGTCCTGACTTTC
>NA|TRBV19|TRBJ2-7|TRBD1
CASSPGTGAYEQYF
TGTGCCAGTAGTCCCGGGACAGGGGCCTACGAGCAGTACTTC
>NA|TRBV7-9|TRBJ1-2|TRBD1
CSSSFLEGQGSYGYTF
TGTTCCAGCAGCTTTCTTGAAGGACAGGGATCCTATGGCTACACCTTC
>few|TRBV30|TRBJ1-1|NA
CAWSNPERRNTEAFF
TGTGCCTGGAGTAACCCTGAGCGGAGGAACACTGAAGCTTTCTTT
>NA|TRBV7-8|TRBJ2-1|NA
CASSPPGYNEQFF
TGTGCCAGCAGCCCACCGGGCTACAATGAGCAGTTCTTC
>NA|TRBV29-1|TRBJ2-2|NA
CSVRLRGEVEANTGELFF
TGCAGCGTTAGGCTCAGGGGGGAAGTTGAAGCGAACACCGGGGAGCTGTTTTTT
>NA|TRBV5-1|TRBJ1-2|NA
CASSLDDNGKGGYTF
TGCGCCAGCAGCTTGGATGACAATGGGAAGGGGGGCTACACCTTC
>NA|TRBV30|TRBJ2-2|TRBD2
CAWKTSANTGELFF
TGTGCCTGGAAGACTAGCGCGAACACCGGGGAGCTGTTTTTT
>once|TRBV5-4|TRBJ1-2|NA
CASSYMRDYGYTF
TGTGCCAGCAGTTACATGAGGGACTATGGCTACACCTTC
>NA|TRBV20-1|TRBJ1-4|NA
CSAESGGKLFF
TGCAGTGCGGAAAGTGGAGGAAAACTGTTTTTT
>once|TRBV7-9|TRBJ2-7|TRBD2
CASSVAPGGLYEQYF
TGTGCCAGCAGCGTAGCACCGGGGGGGTTATACGAGCAGTACTTC
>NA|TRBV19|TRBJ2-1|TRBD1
CASSTGTGNNYNEQFF
TGTGCCAGTAGTACCGGGACAGGGAACAACTACAATGAGCAGTTCTTC
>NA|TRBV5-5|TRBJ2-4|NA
CASSLAAGIAKNIQYF
TGTGCCAGCAGCTTGGCCGCGGGTATAGCCAAAAACATTCAGTACTTC
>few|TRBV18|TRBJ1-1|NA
CASSPIQAGNTEAFF
TGTGCCAGCTCACCAATCCAGGCGGGGAACACTGAAGCTTTCTTT
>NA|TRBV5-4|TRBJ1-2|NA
CASSFRGSANYGYTF
TGTGCCAGCAGCTTCAGGGGCTCCGCTAACTATGGCTACACCTTC
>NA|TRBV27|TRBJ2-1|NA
CASSLGTSTYNEQFF
TGTGCCAGCAGTTTGGGGACAAGCACCTACAATGAGCAGTTCTTC
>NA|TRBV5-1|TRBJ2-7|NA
CASSLGGSFYYEQYF
TGCGCCAGCAGCTTGGGTGGGAGTTTTTACTACGAGCAGTACTTC
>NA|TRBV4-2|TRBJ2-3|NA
CASSQDEGTDTQYF
TGTGCCAGCAGCCAAGATGAGGGAACAGATACGCAGTATTTT
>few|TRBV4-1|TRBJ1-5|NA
CASSLAGEDQPQHF
TGCGCCAGCAGCCTAGCAGGGGAAGATCAGCCCCAGCATTTT
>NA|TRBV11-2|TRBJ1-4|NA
CASSLVWGPNEKLFF
TGTGCCAGCAGCTTAGTGTGGGGCCCTAATGAAAAACTGTTTTTT
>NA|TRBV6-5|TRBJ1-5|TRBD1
CASSYTHRGPQHF
TGTGCCAGCAGTTACACTCACAGGGGGCCCCAGCATTTT
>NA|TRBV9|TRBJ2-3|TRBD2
CASSVVSAGAGVDTQYF
TGTGCCAGCAGCGTAGTATCGGCGGGAGCCGGGGTTGATACGCAGTATTTT
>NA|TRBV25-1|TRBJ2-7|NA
CASSPERAAYEQYF
TGTGCCAGCAGTCCCGAGAGGGCCGCCTACGAGCAGTACTTC
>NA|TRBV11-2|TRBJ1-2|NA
CASSSSYDSLSGYTF
TGTGCCAGCAGCTCATCTTATGACAGCCTTTCCGGCTACACCTTC
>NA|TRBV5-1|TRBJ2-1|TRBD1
CASSLFSDRSNEQFF
TGCGCCAGCAGCTTGTTTTCGGACAGGAGCAATGAGCAGTTCTTC
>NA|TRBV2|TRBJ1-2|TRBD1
CASSPGTGRGYTF
TGTGCCAGCAGTCCCGGGACAGGTCGTGGCTACACCTTC
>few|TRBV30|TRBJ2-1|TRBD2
CAWSKAGGGNYNEQFF
TGTGCCTGGAGTAAAGCGGGAGGAGGAAACTACAATGAGCAGTTCTTC
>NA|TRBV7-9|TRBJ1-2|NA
CASSLENRDGYTF
TGTGCCAGCAGCTTAGAGAACAGGGATGGCTACACCTTC